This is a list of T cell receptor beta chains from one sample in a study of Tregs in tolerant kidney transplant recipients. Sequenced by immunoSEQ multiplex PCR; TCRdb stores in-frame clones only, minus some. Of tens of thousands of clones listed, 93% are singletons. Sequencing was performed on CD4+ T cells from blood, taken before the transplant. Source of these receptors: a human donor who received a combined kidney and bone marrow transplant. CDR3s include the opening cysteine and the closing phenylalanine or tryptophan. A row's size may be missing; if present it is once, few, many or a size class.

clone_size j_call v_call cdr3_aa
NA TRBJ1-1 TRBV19 CASIPFGSARNTEAFF
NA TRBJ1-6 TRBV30 CAWRGGAENSPLHF
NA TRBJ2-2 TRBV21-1 CASSKPDPRKDWDTGELFF
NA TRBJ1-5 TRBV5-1 CASSLGAGNQPQHF
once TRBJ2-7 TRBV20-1 CSAGRGWEQYF
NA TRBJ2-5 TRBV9 CASSALSRAETQYF
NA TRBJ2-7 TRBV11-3 CASSPGTSGTSYEQYF
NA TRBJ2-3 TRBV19 CASRASGGTQYF
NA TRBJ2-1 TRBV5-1 CASSPDNERWEQFF
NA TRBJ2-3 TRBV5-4 CASSSGTPTDTQYF
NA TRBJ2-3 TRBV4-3 CASSQESKLTDTQYF
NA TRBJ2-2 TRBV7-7 CASSSSGTLGGELFF
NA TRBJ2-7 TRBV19 CASSRTSGNYEQYF
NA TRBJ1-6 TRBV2 CASSDRVSLYNSPLHF
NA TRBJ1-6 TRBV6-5 CASSRTESPLHF
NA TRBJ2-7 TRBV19 CASSIRPPGTGGYEQYF
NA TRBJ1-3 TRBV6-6 CASTWDNGNTIYF
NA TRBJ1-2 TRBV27 CASSPRTGVNYGYTF
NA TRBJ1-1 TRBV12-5 CASGKTGNTEAFF
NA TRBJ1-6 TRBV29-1 CSVGSGRGSPLHF
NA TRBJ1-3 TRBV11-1 CASSLQGITGNTIYF
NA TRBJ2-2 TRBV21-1 CASSNTSDANTGELFF
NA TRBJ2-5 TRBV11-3 CASSSEEGETQYF
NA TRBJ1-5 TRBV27 CASSFDRFSNQPQHF
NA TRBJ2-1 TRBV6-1 CASSGPPLGQADRYNEQFF
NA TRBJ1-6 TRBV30 CAWGAVTVGYNSPLHF
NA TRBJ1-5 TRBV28 CASSFSGIDTHNQPQHF
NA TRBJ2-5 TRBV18 CASSPPSGGLGETQYF
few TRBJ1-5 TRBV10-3 CAIRDTGSNQPQHF